Each of the 7 T cell receptor beta chains below was sequenced from the same sample in a study of graft-versus-host responses after intestinal transplantation (dated by TCRdb to the early 2020s). Libraries came from the immunoSEQ multiplex PCR assay. TCRdb stores this immuneACCESS table with in-frame sequences only. Part of the clones is absent; in the studies checked, under half of the shortfall reflects unresolved V genes, and no reason is known for the rest. The sample table contains 70,000 to 95,000 clones; only one count was recorded for approximately 87% of them. The top ten clonotypes cover approximately 0.11% of the sample. The time point label for this specimen denotes: cells obtained before transplantation from donor or recipient. The antigens these receptors bind are not known. The sample in question was unstimulated CD4+ T cells sorted from spleen or lymph node cells, obtained before intestinal transplant. Receptors were obtained from a human donor who received an intestinal transplant.

This clone was recorded a few times. The CDR3 DNA follows: TGTGCCAGCTTTAATTGGGACATTAAAAAACTGTTTTTT. Protein: CASFNWDIKKLFF. This chain joins TRBV6-1 and TRBJ1-4; a weak D match, TRBD1 (6 bases). V shed 8 bases and J shed 9 bases, with 16 bases lying between them. Germline V gives CDR1 MNHNS, CDR2 SASEGT. CDR3 length: 13 amino acids.

This chain links TRBV20-1 with TRBJ1-1, with TRBD1 identical over 7 bases. Germline lookup yields CDR1 DFQATT and CDR2 SNEGSKA (reference sequence). Trimming took 6 bases from V and 8 from J; bases not matched to a gene: 3. CDR3 size: 10 residues. CDR3 protein: CSAPQGEAFF. The CDR3 coding sequence is TGCAGTGCCCCACAGGGGGAAGCTTTCTTT.

This chain uses TRBV18 with TRBJ1-1; D perhaps matches TRBD1 (6 bases). Germline V CDR1 and CDR2: KGHSH, LQKENI. The CDR3 totals 17 residues. Deletions cut 3 bases from V and 1 base from J, with 18 bases between. The CDR3 DNA reads as TGTGCCAGCTCACCCCAGGACAGTCTAGGGAAGAACACTGAAGCTTTCTTT. Translating it yields CASSPQDSLGKNTEAFF. The whole variable domain, remainder taken from reference TRBV18 and TRBJ1-1, is NAGVMQNPRHLVRRRGQEARLRCSPMKGHSHVYWYRQLPEEGLKFMVYLQKENIIDESGMPKERFSAEFPKEGPSILRIQQVVRGDSAAYFCASSPQDSLGKNTEAFFGQGTRLTVV.

The chain joins TRBV7-6 to TRBJ2-7, with D possibly matching TRBD1 (5 bases). The germline V gene has CDR1 SGHVS and CDR2 FNYEAQ. This CDR3 region has 14 residues. Trimming stripped 5 bases from V and 1 base from J, with 12 bases between. In DNA form, the CDR3 reads TGTGCCAGCAGCGCCCGGGCAGGGTCCTACGAGCAGTACTTC. It is translated as CASSARAGSYEQYF.

This clone was recorded once. The chain links TRBV4-1 to TRBJ1-5, with D unresolved. CDR1 is MGHRA and CDR2 is YSYEKL in the germline V gene. CDR3 length: 13 amino acids. Trimming pared 1 base from V and 6 bases from J, leaving 7 bases between. CDR3: CASSQGESQPQHF. CDR3 sequence (DNA): TGCGCCAGCAGCCAAGGGGAGAGTCAGCCCCAGCATTTT.

The genes are TRBV7-8 and TRBJ1-6; 8 nucleotides match TRBD1. The CDR3 contains 15 residues. Germline V CDR1 and CDR2: SGHVS, FQNEAQ. V lost 1 base and J lost 10; bases outside the gene matches: 6. CDR3 region: CASSLGTGKGSPLHF. In nucleotides, the CDR3 is TGTGCCAGCAGCTTAGGGACAGGGAAGGGGTCACCCCTCCACTTT.

The genes are TRBV10-3 and TRBJ1-3; weak D call: TRBD1 (5 bases). This CDR3 spans 17 amino acids. Germline CDR1 reads ENHRY; CDR2 reads SYGVKD. With 0 bases removed from V and 0 bases from J, the gap between germline ends came to 12 bases. The CDR3 DNA follows: TGTGCCATCAGTGAGTCGGGGCAGGCCCTCTCTGGAAACACCATATATTTT. Protein sequence: CAISESGQALSGNTIYF.